This T cell receptor (beta chain) was sequenced during a study of blood T cell repertoires in COVID-19 (dated by TCRdb to about 2020). Context from the whole study: The collaborator samples originated in the United States, Italy and Spain and spanned the acute and convalescent phases of COVID-19. A de-identified subject ID, COVID-19 status, age in years and sex were almost always included in the sample metadata. Subjects who had been exposed to COVID-19, were actively infected with it, or had recovered from it provided the deeply sampled blood TCRbeta repertoires that made up the dataset. Samples came from the ongoing ImmuneRACE study (first 160 participants) plus 1,254 subjects from 6 global collaborators. Where available, HLA class I and class II types were taken from metadata supplied by the sample provider and were not determined by assay-based typing. The repertoires were released in a freely available public database intended as a resource for research on the immune response to SARS-CoV-2. The prospective study material was composed of cDNA or gDNA derived from T cells, B-cell-depleted T cells, or PBMCs. Results the study describes overall, beyond this receptor: The quantity of clinical and demographic metadata differed by source and by participant and was supplied without curation.

Each collaborating institution followed its own protocols to collect whole blood in K2EDTA tubes. For TCRbeta analysis, collaborator samples were shipped as frozen whole blood, as isolated PBMCs, or as DNA extracted from either sample type. Counted from cysteine to phenylalanine, this CDR3 has 14 amino acids. Solely the CDR3 DNA is kept, with 42 bases framed from the first base. Relative to germline, V is missing 3 bases and J is missing 1 base, with 2 bases of the junction outside any gene match. The germline V gene (reference sequence) specifies LNHDA as CDR1 and SQIVND as CDR2. TCRbeta CDR3 regions were amplified from genomic DNA by means of the immunoSEQ Assay, a bias-controlled multiplex PCR. As for how the authors treated the data: The number of nucleated cells in each sample was estimated by amplification of reference gene primers within the assay. To quantify the absolute abundance of each unique TCRbeta CDR3 rearrangement, sequence reads were collapsed and filtered. Productive Simpson clonality was computed per sample as the square root of Simpson's diversity index over productive rearrangements. Here the immuneACCESS table is served through TCRdb, limited to in-frame sequences with V and J called. Missing clones are a known gap in these copies; in checked studies unresolved V genes cover under half, and the rest lacks a known reason. The D gene and trimming were derived from the DNA, and the V and J assignments and clone size from that table. Recorded for this sample are about 4,900 clones; around 90% of them occurred a single time. The ten largest clones represent 20% to 25% of the sample.

On this clone: Its antigen target is currently unknown. No per-base quality is available; no much larger clone lies one base away.

The clonotype originates from a human donor in a cohort sampled during active COVID-19. The chain was built from TRBV19 and TRBJ1-1, and TRBD1 matches 7 of the central bases. Sequencing used peripheral blood. CDR3 loop: CASSIRQGNTEAFF. Read as DNA, the sequence is TGTGCCAGTAGTATTAGACAGGGGAACACTGAAGCTTTCTTT.